The entry that follows covers one T cell receptor (beta chain) sequence. The assay was immunoSEQ multiplex PCR, and TCRdb's table has in-frame clones only and misses some. The sample has 95,000 to 150,000 clones, around 64% seen once; the top ten hold under 0.95%. The sample comes from a study of blood T cell repertoires in COVID-19. Study at large: The study drew acute and convalescent COVID-19 samples from the United States, Italy and Spain.

The germline gives CDR1 SQVTM, CDR2 ANQGSEA. The CDR3 consists of 14 residues. Trimming cost V 8 bases and J 3 bases, with 17 bases left between them. This TCR was sampled from a human donor with acute or convalescent COVID-19. The donor label of this sample is uncertain. The chain has TRBV29-1 and TRBJ2-1; weak D call: TRBD1 (6 bases). Sample: peripheral blood. The CDR3 protein is CSTPRQENYNEQFF. The CDR3 nucleotides are TGCAGCACCCCCCGACAGGAAAACTACAATGAGCAGTTCTTC.